This T cell receptor beta chain was documented in a study of PD-1 blockade in classical Hodgkin lymphoma. V was clipped by 2 bases and J by 5 bases; unmatched bases: 22. CDR3 length: 21 amino acids. In germline, CDR1 is GTSNPN, CDR2 SVGIG (reference sequence). The table came from immunoSEQ multiplex PCR; TCRdb's copy has only in-frame clones and leaves some out. The sample has about 7,100 clones, 78% seen once. Time point given: newly diagnosed, previously untreated cHL patient sample. As a comparison, the study used PBMCs from newly diagnosed, untreated classical Hodgkin lymphoma. This clonotype was obtained from a human donor with classical Hodgkin lymphoma. V gene TRBV30 combines with J gene TRBJ2-3; 13 nucleotides align to TRBD2. Sequenced: peripheral blood mononuclear cells (PBMCs). The CDR3 region is CAWSSPLLAGGRKNGGDTQYF. CDR3 in DNA: TGTGCCTGGAGTTCCCCTTTACTAGCGGGAGGGAGAAAAAACGGGGGAGATACGCAGTATTTT.